This T cell receptor (beta chain) comes out of a study of blood T cell repertoires in COVID-19. The wider study: Material from acute and convalescent COVID-19 was sourced from the United States, Italy and Spain. PBMCs, B-cell-depleted T cells, or T cells were the source of the cDNA or gDNA that made up the material.

This CDR3 has 16 residues. Germline V gene lookup returns CDR1 SGHDN and CDR2 FVKESK. V was pared by 1 base and J by 4 bases, with 11 bases between. Original methodology: Cell counts per sample came from amplifying reference gene primers. Produced via immunoSEQ multiplex PCR; TCRdb's table is partial and in-frame only. The V and J calls and clone size are taken from that table; D and trimming were inferred from the DNA. The sample includes 150,000 or so clones, 85% to 90% seen only once; the top ten take 0.99%. The receptor comes from a man aged 18-30 years with acute or convalescent COVID-19. The chain links TRBV14 to TRBJ1-6; no clear D gene. The sequenced sample consisted of peripheral blood. DNA of the CDR3: TGTGCCAGCAGCCAAGCTGAGAGAGCTTATAATTCACCCCTCCACTTT. Its protein is CASSQAERAYNSPLHF.